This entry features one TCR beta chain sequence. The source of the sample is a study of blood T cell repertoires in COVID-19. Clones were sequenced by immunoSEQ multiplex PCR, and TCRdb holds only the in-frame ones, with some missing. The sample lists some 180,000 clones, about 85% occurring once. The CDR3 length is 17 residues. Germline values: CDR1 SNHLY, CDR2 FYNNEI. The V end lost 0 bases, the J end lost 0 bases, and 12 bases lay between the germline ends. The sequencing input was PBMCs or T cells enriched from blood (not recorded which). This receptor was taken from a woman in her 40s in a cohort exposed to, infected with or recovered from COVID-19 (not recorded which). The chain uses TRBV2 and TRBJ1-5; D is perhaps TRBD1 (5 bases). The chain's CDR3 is CASSEAVGRVSNQPQHF. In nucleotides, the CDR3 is TGTGCCAGCAGTGAAGCGGTGGGCAGGGTTAGCAATCAGCCCCAGCATTTT.